Following are 28 T cell receptor beta chains from one sample sequenced in a study of CD8+CD57+ T cells in acquired aplastic anemia. Genomic DNA served as template for TCR beta VDJ and CDR3 profiling. TCRdb redid the calling of the reads with MiXCR, one entry per CDR3 protein. The sample shows approximately 200,000 distinct CDR3 sequences, 55% to 70% of them seen only once. Sequenced sample: sorted CD4+, CD8+, or CD8+CD57+ T cells (not recorded which) from PBMCs. The receptors here all came from a human donor with severe aplastic anemia or a healthy control (not recorded which).

The genes are TRBV10-2 and TRBJ2-5; D ambiguous. The germline V and J ends were trimmed by 8 bases and 7 bases, with 14 bases remaining between them. This CDR3 is 12 amino acids long. Germline CDR1 and CDR2: WSHSY and SAAADI. The CDR3 DNA follows: TGCGCCAGCTCGGACCCTTTTGGGACCCAGTACTTC. Translating gives CASSDPFGTQYF.

The rearrangement uses TRBV24-1 and TRBJ2-5; 10 positions agree with TRBD1. The V and J ends lost 3 bases and 5 bases, in that order; junction bases with no gene match: 5. The CDR3 runs to 15 residues. From germline, CDR1 is KGHDR and CDR2 SFDVKD. The CDR3 here is CATSDLGQGRETQYF. In DNA, the CDR3 is TGTGCCACCAGTGATCTGGGACAGGGGAGGGAGACCCAGTACTTC.

The rearrangement joins TRBV5-4 to TRBJ2-1; TRBD1 agrees at 7 bases. CDR1 is SGHNT, CDR2 YYREEE, per germline (reference sequence). This CDR3 is built from 15 residues. V lost 4 bases and J lost 6; bases outside the gene matches: 10. This CDR3 is CASSQMTGLSNEQFF. CDR3 nucleotides: TGTGCCAGCAGCCAGATGACAGGGTTGAGCAATGAGCAGTTCTTC.

The sample holds many counts of this clonotype. The rearrangement joins TRBV6-5 to TRBJ1-1; TRBD1 might be the D (5 bases). Germline V gene lookup returns CDR1 MNHEY and CDR2 SVGAGI. The CDR3 consists of 15 residues. The ends were cut back, 0 bases at V and 6 bases at J, with 14 bases in the middle. The CDR3 bases are TGTGCCAGCAGTTACTCTTCCAGGGAAAGAGCTGAAGCTTTCTTT. Protein: CASSYSSRERAEAFF.

This clonotype was picked up many times. V usage is TRBV7-3 and J usage is TRBJ1-1; D may be TRBD1 (6 bases). CDR1 is SGHTA, CDR2 FQGTGA, per germline. The CDR3 is 13 amino acids. V lost 3 bases to trimming and J lost 5 bases, with 10 bases between them. CDR3 sequence: CASSLTGTTEAFF. CDR3 coding DNA: TGTGCCAGCAGCTTGACAGGTACGACTGAAGCTTTCTTT.

This sequence joins TRBV7-8 and TRBJ2-2; 8 bases agree with TRBD1. The junction had 5 bases not matched to a gene; V was cut back by 1 base and J by 1 base. The CDR3 has 17 amino acids. Per germline, CDR1 SGHVS and CDR2 FQNEAQ. The CDR3 DNA reads TGTGCCAGCAGCTTAGATGTACAGGGGGGGAACACCGGGGAGCTGTTTTTT. Its protein product is CASSLDVQGGNTGELFF.

This clonotype has a handful of counts. The rearrangement uses TRBV7-8 and TRBJ1-6; no clear D. Trimming took off 5 bases at V and 11 bases at J, with 13 bases between the two ends. Germline V CDR1 and CDR2: SGHVS, FQNEAQ. This CDR3 is built from 13 residues. This CDR3 is CASSLSRGTPLHF. CDR3 sequence (DNA): TGTGCCAGCAGCCTAAGTAGAGGGACACCCCTCCACTTT. The variable domain in full, with the rest retrieved from reference TRBV7-8 and TRBJ1-6, is GAGVSQSPRYKVAKRGQDVALRCDPISGHVSLFWYQQALGQGPEFLTYFQNEAQLDKSGLPSDRFFAERPEGSVSTLKIQRTQQEDSAVYLCASSLSRGTPLHFGNGTRLTVT.

This clonotype was counted ten times or more. The chain is built from TRBV2 and TRBJ2-5, with D maybe TRBD2 (5 bases). The length of the CDR3 is 14 residues. V was pared by 3 bases and J by 3 bases, with 11 bases between. Germline CDR1 SNHLY, CDR2 FYNNEI. The CDR3 bases are TGTGCCAGCAGTGAGAAGCGGTTCGAAGAGACCCAGTACTTC. Protein product: CASSEKRFEETQYF.

This chain connects TRBV9 to TRBJ1-1, with a possible D match to TRBD1 (6 bases). Germline V lookup: CDR1 SGDLS, CDR2 YYNGEE. The CDR3 has 14 residues. The V gene lost 1 base and the J gene lost 4 bases, with 11 bases spanning the gap. CDR3 coding DNA: TGTGCCAGCAGCGTACACAGGGCGAGCACTGAAGCTTTCTTT. This translates into CASSVHRASTEAFF.

The chain has TRBV2 and TRBJ2-7; tentatively, D is TRBD1 or TRBD2 (5 bases each). Germline CDR1 is SNHLY and CDR2 is FYNNEI. The V and J ends lost 1 base and 9 bases respectively, with 16 bases between them. This CDR3 is built from 14 residues. The CDR3 DNA is TGTGCCAGCAGTGAAGGGCGGGCAGGGTTGGTGCAGTACTTC. Translated: CASSEGRAGLVQYF.

The chain links TRBV20-1 to TRBJ2-6; D gene uncertain. Trimming took 6 bases from V and 1 from J, leaving 13 bases between them. The V gene's germline CDR1 is DFQATT and CDR2 SNEGSKA (reference sequence). The CDR3 is 15 amino acids. CDR3 coding DNA: TGCAGTGCAGTATCGGGTGGATCTGGGGCCAACGTCCTGACTTTC. It yields the protein CSAVSGGSGANVLTF.

J is TRBJ2-5 and V is TRBV7-8; TRBD2 aligns across 8 bases. Unmatched junction bases numbered 9, after V lost 1 base and J lost 5 bases. Germline loops: CDR1 SGHVS, CDR2 FQNEAQ. The CDR3 sequence is 16 residues long. The CDR3 spells CASSLVLREGLETQYF. In nucleotides, the CDR3 is TGTGCCAGCAGCTTAGTCCTTCGGGAGGGCCTGGAGACCCAGTACTTC.

The genes are TRBV12-5 and TRBJ2-2; tentatively, D is TRBD1 (5 bases). CDR3 length: 14 amino acids. V shed 5 bases and J shed 7 bases, with 14 bases lying between them. From germline, CDR1 is LGHNT and CDR2 FRNRAP. CDR3 loop: CASGPIPRVGELFF. The CDR3, as DNA: TGTGCTAGTGGTCCCATCCCCAGGGTCGGGGAGCTGTTTTTT. The full variable domain, completed using reference TRBV12-5 and TRBJ2-2, is DARVTQTPRHKVTEMGQEVTMRCQPILGHNTVFWYRQTMMQGLELLAYFRNRAPLDDSGMPKDRFSAEMPDATLATLKIQPSEPRDSAVYFCASGPIPRVGELFFGEGSRLTVL.

This clonotype was seen a handful of times. No conserved phenylalanine or tryptophan is present at the end of the CDR3, so a read error is the likely explanation. The DNA is left out, because the CDR3 cannot be placed on it with certainty; the CDR3 is given as TCRdb lists it. The chain joins TRBV7-9 to TRBJ2-7; TRBD1 is the table's D call, not checked against the DNA. Ends included, the CDR3 has 16 residues. Germline values: CDR1 SEHNR, CDR2 FQNEAQ (reference sequence). The CDR3 is CASSHLGQSYSYKQHL.

The chain joins TRBV5-1 to TRBJ2-5, with 8 bases lining up with TRBD2. The germline V gene has CDR1 SGHRS and CDR2 YFSETQ. The CDR3 is made up of 16 amino acids. The J segment lost 4 bases and the V segment lost 0 bases, leaving 8 bases of the junction unmatched. The CDR3 reads CASSLEVGLVSETQYF. CDR3 bases: TGCGCCAGCAGCTTGGAGGTGGGACTAGTCTCAGAGACCCAGTACTTC.

This clonotype was seen at least ten times. The rearrangement links TRBV9 to TRBJ2-7; D unclear. Trimming left V 4 bases short and J 3 bases short, with 14 bases between. Germline CDR1 SGDLS, CDR2 YYNGEE. The CDR3 runs to 14 residues. The CDR3 sequence is CASSPIDSHYEQYF. The DNA of the CDR3 is TGTGCCAGCAGCCCCATCGACTCTCACTACGAGCAGTACTTC.

The CDR3 here is CASSVKRDGANVLTF. CDR3 in DNA: TGTGCCAGCAGCGTAAAGCGGGACGGGGCCAACGTCCTGACTTTC. The rearrangement links TRBV9 to TRBJ2-6; 7 bases line up with TRBD2. Germline loops: CDR1 SGDLS, CDR2 YYNGEE. Unmatched junction bases numbered 2, after V lost 1 base and J lost 4 bases. The CDR3 has 15 residues. The whole variable domain, remainder taken from reference TRBV9 and TRBJ2-6, is DSGVTQTPKHLITATGQRVTLRCSPRSGDLSVYWYQQSLDQGLQFLIQYYNGEERAKGNILERFSAQQFPDLHSELNLSSLELGDSALYFCASSVKRDGANVLTFGAGSRLTVL.

The J gene is TRBJ2-7, the V gene TRBV7-9, with 8 bases that match TRBD2. V dropped 6 bases and J dropped 2; count of bases not matched to a gene: 9. The CDR3 covers 15 residues. Germline V gene sequence: CDR1 SEHNR, CDR2 FQNEAQ (reference sequence). The CDR3 coding sequence is TGTGCCAGCAGTAAAGGAAGCGGGGGTGCCTACGAGCAGTACTTC. Its translation is CASSKGSGGAYEQYF. Filled out from reference TRBV7-9 and TRBJ2-7, the complete variable domain reads DTGVSQNPRHKITKRGQNVTFRCDPISEHNRLYWYRQTLGQGPEFLTYFQNEAQLEKSRLLSDRFSAERPKGSFSTLEIQRTEQGDSAMYLCASSKGSGGAYEQYFGPGTRLTVT.

This chain connects TRBV6-5 to TRBJ2-7, with TRBD1 as a possible D gene (6 bases). The V and J ends lost 9 bases and 1 base respectively, with 13 bases between them. Germline V gene lookup returns CDR1 MNHEY and CDR2 SVGAGI. This CDR3 comprises 13 residues. The CDR3 DNA reads as TGTGCCAGTCGCCGGGACATTTCCTACGAGCAGTACTTC. Amino acids: CASRRDISYEQYF.

The V gene is TRBV20-1, the J gene TRBJ2-3, with TRBD2 identical over 7 bases. Unmatched junction bases numbered 6, after V lost 6 bases and J lost 0 bases. The CDR3 has 14 amino acids. The germline V gene has CDR1 DFQATT and CDR2 SNEGSKA (reference sequence). CDR3 DNA sequence: TGCAGTGCCTGTGGGCGGGAGAGCACAGATACGCAGTATTTT. It specifies CSACGRESTDTQYF.

This chain uses TRBV7-3 with TRBJ2-3, with TRBD2 identical over 8 bases. V gave up 5 bases and J gave up 5 bases; unmatched junction bases: 12. The CDR3 is made up of 16 amino acids. Germline V gene lookup returns CDR1 SGHTA and CDR2 FQGTGA. DNA for the CDR3: TGTGCCAGCAGCCTCGCCGGGAGGGCGGGAGGAGATACGCAGTATTTT. Its protein product is CASSLAGRAGGDTQYF.

The chain recombines TRBV10-3 with TRBJ1-2; 8 nucleotides match TRBD1. The V and J ends lost 7 bases and 3 bases, in that order; junction bases with no gene match: 7. The germline gives CDR1 ENHRY, CDR2 SYGVKD. The CDR3 is made up of 14 amino acids. The CDR3 is CAITPLDRDYGYTF. DNA for the CDR3: TGTGCCATCACCCCCTTGGACAGGGACTATGGCTACACCTTC.

This clonotype occurred a few times. The chain couples TRBV19 to TRBJ1-2, with D perhaps matching TRBD1 (6 bases). The CDR3 spans 11 residues. The V end lost 5 bases, the J end lost 13 bases, and 14 bases lay between the germline ends. Germline assignment: CDR1 LNHDA and CDR2 SQIVND (reference sequence). CDR3 protein: CASSLRTAVTF. Written as DNA, the CDR3 is TGTGCCAGTAGTCTCCGGACAGCAGTCACCTTC.

V and J are TRBV10-3 and TRBJ2-7, with D possibly being TRBD1 (6 bases). Germline CDR1 ENHRY, CDR2 SYGVKD. The CDR3 loop spans 14 amino acids. With 11 bases removed from V and 5 bases from J, the gap between germline ends came to 22 bases. The CDR3, as DNA: TGTGCCGTCACTTCGAACAGGGTGGTCGACGAGCAGTACTTC. Translation gives CAVTSNRVVDEQYF.

This clonotype has a single count. The CDR3 here is CASSVAAGAHNEQFF. The CDR3 DNA follows: TGTGCCAGCAGCGTAGCTGCGGGTGCCCACAATGAGCAGTTCTTC. J is TRBJ2-1 and V is TRBV9; weak D call: TRBD2 (5 bases). Deletions cut 0 bases from V and 5 bases from J, with 12 bases between. The CDR3 extends over 15 amino acids. From germline, CDR1 is SGDLS and CDR2 YYNGEE. Filled out from reference TRBV9 and TRBJ2-1, the complete variable domain reads DSGVTQTPKHLITATGQRVTLRCSPRSGDLSVYWYQQSLDQGLQFLIQYYNGEERAKGNILERFSAQQFPDLHSELNLSSLELGDSALYFCASSVAAGAHNEQFFGPGTRLTVL.

The chain employs TRBV7-8 and TRBJ1-2; D ambiguous. The CDR3 consists of 13 residues. V dropped 1 base and J dropped 5 bases, with 8 bases sitting between them. CDR1 and CDR2 from the germline V gene are SGHVS and FQNEAQ. This chain's CDR3 is CASSLDGVYGYTF. Written as DNA, the CDR3 is TGTGCCAGCAGCTTAGACGGGGTTTATGGCTACACCTTC.

This clonotype was seen a handful of times. V gene TRBV2 combines with J gene TRBJ1-3; D is unclear. The CDR3 runs to 14 residues. Trimming shortened V by 7 bases and J by 0 bases, and 10 bases separated the two germline ends. CDR1 is SNHLY and CDR2 is FYNNEI in the germline V gene. DNA of the CDR3: TGTGCCAGCATTCCGCTCTCCTCTGGAAACACCATATATTTT. Protein product: CASIPLSSGNTIYF.

This clonotype came up once. CDR3 residues: CSVWEGPSYEQYF. For the CDR3, the DNA is TGCAGCGTTTGGGAGGGACCCTCCTACGAGCAGTACTTC. The J gene is TRBJ2-7, the V gene TRBV29-1; 7 bases agree with TRBD2. V dropped 5 bases and J dropped 0; count of bases not matched to a gene: 4. CDR1 is SQVTM, CDR2 ANQGSEA, per germline. The CDR3 extends over 13 amino acids.